Only one count was recorded for the clone carrying this T cell receptor (beta chain). Germline V gene lookup returns CDR1 SQVTM and CDR2 ANQGSEA. The CDR3 is 15 amino acids. V lost 6 bases to trimming and J lost 1 base; unmatched junction nucleotides: 7. The data stem from a study of blood T cell repertoires in COVID-19. Turning to the study itself: COVID-19 samples from acute and convalescent phases originated in the United States, Italy and Spain.

Sequenced by immunoSEQ multiplex PCR; TCRdb stores in-frame clones only, minus some. The table includes fewer than 200,000 clones, approximately 90% detected once. V gene TRBV29-1 combines with J gene TRBJ2-3; 10 bases line up with TRBD2. The sequence derives from a man between 18 and 35 years old who had recovered from COVID-19. Sample: peripheral blood. DNA of the CDR3: TGCAGCGTGGAGCCTAGCGGGAGAGGCACAGATACGCAGTATTTT. As protein: CSVEPSGRGTDTQYF.